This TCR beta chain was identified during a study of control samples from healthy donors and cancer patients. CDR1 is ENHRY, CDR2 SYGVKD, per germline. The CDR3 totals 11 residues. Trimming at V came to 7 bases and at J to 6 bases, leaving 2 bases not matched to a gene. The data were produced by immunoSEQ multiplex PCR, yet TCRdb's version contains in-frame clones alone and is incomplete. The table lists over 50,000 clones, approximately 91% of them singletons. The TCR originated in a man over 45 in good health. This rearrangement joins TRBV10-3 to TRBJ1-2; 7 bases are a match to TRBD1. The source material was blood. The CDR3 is CAITTGDGYTF. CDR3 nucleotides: TGTGCCATCACAACAGGGGATGGCTACACCTTC.